This T cell receptor (beta chain) was documented in a study of regulatory T cells in long-lasting Graves disease. Background on the study: Graves' patients with a new diagnosis had received antithyroid drugs under 3 months.

This clonotype appeared many times. As yet, its antigen is unknown. Findings and limits, study-wide: Persistent-disease Graves' patients showed less TCR diversity than new cases.

The V segment lost 7 bases and the J segment 6 bases; nucleotides outside the gene matches: 14. CDR3 length: 16 amino acids. Germline V CDR1 and CDR2: SNHLY, FYNNEI. Regarding time point: newly diagnosed GD, antithyroid drugs for less than 3 months. The authors made the TCR library using RNA they extracted from PBMCs. HTBI primers from iRepertoire and Arm-PCR of CDR3 regions yielded the TCR beta libraries. In the authors' methods: The study identified 55 to 80 TRBV and about 14 TRBJ segments across samples. In TCRdb, the multiplex PCR reads were re-called with MiXCR into one record per CDR3 protein. For this entry, the V and J calls and clone size follow TCRdb and not the study's own pipeline. The table records approximately 360,000 distinct CDR3 sequences, 12% of them present only once. The same data also went into a second study, on T cells in Graves' hyperthyroidism and ophthalmopathy.

The V and J genes are TRBV2 and TRBJ2-3; 9 bases fit TRBD1. Sample: peripheral blood mononuclear cells (PBMCs), taken at new diagnosis, from a patient treated with antithyroid drugs. The TCR sequence derives from a woman in her late teens or twenties with Graves disease. CDR3 region: CASTIFRGTGTDTQYF. DNA of the CDR3: TGTGCCAGCACGATCTTCCGTGGGACAGGGACCGATACGCAGTATTTT.